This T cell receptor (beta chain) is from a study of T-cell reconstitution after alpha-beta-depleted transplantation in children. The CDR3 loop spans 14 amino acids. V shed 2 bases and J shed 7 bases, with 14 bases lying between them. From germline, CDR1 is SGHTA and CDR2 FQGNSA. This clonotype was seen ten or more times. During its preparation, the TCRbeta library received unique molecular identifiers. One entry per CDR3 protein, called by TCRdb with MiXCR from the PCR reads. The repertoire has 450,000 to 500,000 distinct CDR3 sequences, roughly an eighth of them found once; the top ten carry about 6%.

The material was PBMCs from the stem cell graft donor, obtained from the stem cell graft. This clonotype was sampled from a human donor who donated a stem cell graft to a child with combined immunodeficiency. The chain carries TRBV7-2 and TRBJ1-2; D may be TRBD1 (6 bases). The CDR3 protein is CASSLPGVLLGYTF. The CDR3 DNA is TGTGCCAGCAGCTTACCAGGGGTACTCCTTGGCTACACCTTC.